The 16 T cell receptor beta chains below all came from one sample that was sequenced in a study of T cells in Graves' hyperthyroidism and ophthalmopathy. From RNA transcripts, TCR beta CDR3 regions were amplified. The TCR CDR3 first-round RT-PCR relied on the HTBI primer set. TCRdb re-called the multiplex PCR reads through MiXCR, storing one row per CDR3 protein. The table records a few hundred thousand distinct CDR3 sequences, around a sixth of them present only once. The material sequenced was blood. Every receptor here comes from a young woman with Graves' hyperthyroidism that later progressed to Graves' ophthalmopathy.

This clonotype has a count of ten or more. The chain uses TRBV28 and TRBJ1-6; D is ambiguous. The length of the CDR3 is 13 residues. Trimming left V 6 bases short and J 10 bases short, with 13 bases between. Germline V lookup: CDR1 MDHEN, CDR2 SYDVKM. CDR3 nucleotides: TGTGCCAGCAGCGTCAGCCGGTGGTCACCCCTCCACTTT. This codes for CASSVSRWSPLHF.

At least ten counts were recorded for this clonotype. J is TRBJ2-7 and V is TRBV28; no firm D call. V was cut by 3 bases and J by 2 bases, with 14 bases left in between. The CDR3 covers 15 residues. Germline CDR1 reads MDHEN; CDR2 reads SYDVKM. The CDR3 reads CASSFPAAMAYEQYF. The DNA of the CDR3 is TGTGCCAGCAGTTTTCCAGCCGCCATGGCCTACGAGCAGTACTTC.

Notes on this clonotype: This sequence may be a read error, since a much larger clone differs from it by one base. CDR3 loop: CASSLRQGRNIRYF. The DNA of the CDR3 is TGTGCCAGCAGCCTACGACAGGGTAGGAACATTCGGTACTTC. The gene calls are TRBV13 and TRBJ2-4; 7 nucleotides line up with TRBD1. This CDR3 is 14 amino acids long. Per germline, CDR1 PRHDT and CDR2 FYEKMQ (reference sequence).

The chain uses TRBV4-1 and TRBJ2-1, with TRBD1 matching 11 bases. In germline, CDR1 is MGHRA, CDR2 YSYEKL. The CDR3 has 16 amino acids. Germline trimming cut 1 base from V and 11 bases from J; bases unmatched to any gene: 10. As DNA, the CDR3 is TGCGCCAGCAGCCAAGGGACAGGGGGCCTTACCCTCCAGCAGTTCTTC. Protein sequence: CASSQGTGGLTLQQFF.

This clonotype was recorded many times. CDR3 DNA: TGTGCCACCAGTGACCGCAAAGAATCAGGGGGCGAGTACGAGCAGTACTTC. Translation gives CATSDRKESGGEYEQYF. This sequence joins TRBV24-1 and TRBJ2-7; the match to TRBD1 covers 8 bases. CDR1 is KGHDR, CDR2 SFDVKD, per germline. Trimming took 4 bases from V and 4 from J; bases not matched to a gene: 14. CDR3 length: 17 amino acids.

Judged by abundance, this clonotype is medium-sized (0.01 to 0.1%). DNA of the CDR3: TGTGCCAGCAGCTGGGACAGGGAGACCCAGTACTTC. It translates to CASSWDRETQYF. This sequence joins TRBV13 and TRBJ2-5, with TRBD1 matching 8 bases. The J segment lost 5 bases and the V segment lost 4 bases, leaving 0 bases of the junction unmatched. Germline assignment: CDR1 PRHDT and CDR2 FYEKMQ (reference sequence). This CDR3 contains 12 residues.

The chain employs TRBV6-1 and TRBJ1-6; D is ambiguous. The CDR3 has 14 residues. Germline loops: CDR1 MNHNS, CDR2 SASEGT. V lost 7 bases to trimming and J lost 8 bases, with 15 bases between them. CDR3 sequence reads: CASTRGPADSPLHF. DNA for the CDR3: TGTGCCAGCACCCGAGGCCCCGCCGATTCACCCCTCCACTTT.

This clonotype was observed many times. V usage is TRBV15 and J usage is TRBJ2-1, with 8 nucleotides matching TRBD1. The CDR3 covers 16 residues. V was pared by 0 bases and J by 6 bases, with 7 bases of the junction left unmatched. CDR1 is LNHNV, CDR2 YYDKDF, per germline (reference sequence). The CDR3 DNA sequence: TGTGCCACCAGCAGAGAATTTGCAGGGGGCTTCAATGAGCAGTTCTTC. This sequence encodes CATSREFAGGFNEQFF.

V gene TRBV15 combines with J gene TRBJ2-1; 10 bases map to TRBD2. Germline V lookup: CDR1 LNHNV, CDR2 YYDKDF (reference sequence). J was trimmed by 8 bases and V by 2 bases; bases with no gene match: 6. The CDR3 is 15 residues long. Here the CDR3 reads CATSRQAGGPYEQFF. In nucleotides, the CDR3 is TGTGCCACCAGCAGACAAGCGGGAGGGCCTTATGAGCAGTTCTTC. Supplemented by reference TRBV15 and TRBJ2-1, the full variable domain reads DAMVIQNPRYQVTQFGKPVTLSCSQTLNHNVMYWYQQKSSQAPKLLFHYYDKDFNNEADTPDNFQSRRPNTSFCFLDIRSPGLGDTAMYLCATSRQAGGPYEQFFGPGTRLTVL.

This clonotype was observed at least ten times. The rearrangement joins TRBV7-9 to TRBJ2-1; D may be TRBD1 (5 bases). The CDR3 runs 11 residues. Germline CDR1 SEHNR, CDR2 FQNEAQ (reference sequence). Trimming removed 6 bases at V and 12 bases at J, with 12 bases between. CDR3 bases: TGTGCCAGCAGAGGGGAAATGGGGCAGTTCTTC. Translated: CASRGEMGQFF.

This clonotype was detected a few times. The chain recombines TRBV19 with TRBJ1-1, with D unclear. Trimming shortened V by 6 bases and J by 8 bases, and 16 bases separated the two germline ends. Germline CDR1 is LNHDA and CDR2 is SQIVND (reference sequence). The CDR3 contains 13 residues. The CDR3 region has the DNA TGTGCCAGTAGCGTGGTGGAGGGCAAAGAAGCTTTCTTT. Protein product: CASSVVEGKEAFF.

The chain recombines TRBV6-1 with TRBJ1-1; perhaps TRBD1 as D (5 bases). The germline V and J ends were trimmed by 2 bases and 1 base, with 14 bases remaining between them. This CDR3 contains 16 residues. Germline V gene data show CDR1 as MNHNS and CDR2 as SASEGT. CDR3 amino acids: CASSEPGGIGNTEAFF. In nucleotides, the CDR3 is TGTGCCAGCAGTGAACCTGGGGGGATTGGGAACACTGAAGCTTTCTTT.

About this clonotype itself: This may stem from a read error, because a much larger clone lies one nucleotide away. The chain carries TRBV14 and TRBJ2-1, with D unresolved. The CDR3 runs to 16 residues. The germline gives CDR1 SGHDN, CDR2 FVKESK. V lost 1 base, J lost 0 bases, and 10 bases lay in between. The CDR3 region is CASSQGRLLSYNEQFF. The CDR3 nucleotides read TGTGCCAGCAGCCAAGGCAGATTACTCTCCTACAATGAGCAGTTCTTC.

On this clonotype: With a much larger clone just one base away, this may be a read error. The chain has TRBV4-1 and TRBJ1-5; unclear D gene. Germline V gene lookup returns CDR1 MGHRA and CDR2 YSYEKL. The length of the CDR3 is 15 residues. Trimming shortened V by 6 bases and J by 0 bases, and 12 bases separated the two germline ends. The CDR3 DNA sequence: TGCGCCAGCAGAGCGTTCCTTTCTAGCAATCAGCCCCAGCATTTT. Its protein product is CASRAFLSSNQPQHF.

V is TRBV20-1 and J is TRBJ2-4, with D possibly TRBD1 on 5 matching bases. V dropped 5 bases and J dropped 0 bases, with 14 bases sitting between them. Germline V gene lookup returns CDR1 DFQATT and CDR2 SNEGSKA (reference sequence). This CDR3 is built from 15 residues. This CDR3 reads CSASRTPVAKNIQYF. The CDR3 nucleotides read TGCAGTGCTTCTCGGACACCCGTAGCCAAAAACATTCAGTACTTC.

The CDR3 sequence: CASSSEAVETQYF. The CDR3 DNA follows: TGTGCCAGCAGCTCTGAGGCGGTAGAGACCCAGTACTTC. The V and J genes are TRBV13 and TRBJ2-5; D is undetermined. The V and J ends lost 4 bases and 4 bases respectively, with 10 bases between them. This CDR3 comprises 13 residues. In germline, CDR1 is PRHDT, CDR2 FYEKMQ (reference sequence).